Following are 9 T cell receptor beta chains from one sample sequenced in a study of PD-1 blockade in classical Hodgkin lymphoma. Clones were read by immunoSEQ multiplex PCR, and TCRdb kept only the in-frame ones, dropping some. This table has approximately 99,000 clones, more than 80% appearing once. Every one of the patients relapsed after autologous stem cell transplantation (brentuximab vedotin exposure was variable). The material sequenced was peripheral blood mononuclear cells (PBMCs), taken before the second cycle of nivolumab. The receptor source for this set is a human donor with classical Hodgkin lymphoma.

The chain has TRBV18 and TRBJ2-7, with 8 bases that match TRBD2. Germline V gives CDR1 KGHSH, CDR2 LQKENI. The CDR3 is 15 residues long. V dropped 1 base and J dropped 6; count of bases not matched to a gene: 8. CDR3 nucleotide sequence: TGTGCCAGCTCACCACTCGGAGCGGGAGAAGGCGAGCAGTACTTC. Translating gives CASSPLGAGEGEQYF.

The chain employs TRBV9 and TRBJ2-7, with TRBD1 identical over 7 bases. The length of the CDR3 is 14 residues. Germline trimming cut 0 bases from V and 4 bases from J; bases unmatched to any gene: 4. Germline V gene sequence: CDR1 SGDLS, CDR2 YYNGEE. CDR3 protein: CASSVAAGGYEQYF. DNA for the CDR3: TGTGCCAGCAGCGTAGCGGCAGGGGGTTACGAGCAGTACTTC.

This clone showed up just a few times. The chain uses TRBV5-6 and TRBJ2-7; D is unresolved. V was cut by 4 bases and J by 6 bases, with 17 bases left in between. Germline values: CDR1 SGHDT, CDR2 YYEEEE. CDR3 length: 14 amino acids. In DNA, the CDR3 is TGTGCCAGCAGCCCGACGGGCCGCCCAGGCGAGCAGTACTTC. Translation gives CASSPTGRPGEQYF. The full variable domain, completed using reference TRBV5-6 and TRBJ2-7, is DAGVTQSPTHLIKTRGQQVTLRCSPKSGHDTVSWYQQALGQGPQFIFQYYEEEERQRGNFPDRFSGHQFPNYSSELNVNALLLGDSALYLCASSPTGRPGEQYFGPGTRLTVT.

The count of this clone is one. The CDR3 sequence: CASSEPEGMNTGELFF. The DNA for the CDR3 is TGTGCCAGCAGTGAACCCGAGGGAATGAACACCGGGGAGCTGTTTTTT. This sequence joins TRBV2 and TRBJ2-2; possibly TRBD2 for D (5 bases). In germline, CDR1 is SNHLY, CDR2 FYNNEI. This CDR3 is 16 amino acids long. Trimming removed 2 bases at V and 1 base at J, with 11 bases between.

V gene TRBV9 combines with J gene TRBJ2-7; TRBD1 matches at 7 bases. The germline CDR1 and CDR2 sequences are SGDLS and YYNGEE. The CDR3 loop spans 18 amino acids. Trimming at V came to 0 bases and at J to 3 bases, leaving 15 bases not matched to a gene. In DNA form, the CDR3 reads TGTGCCAGCAGCGTAGGACTCAACGGGGACAGACTAATCTACGAGCAGTACTTC. This encodes CASSVGLNGDRLIYEQYF.

The gene calls are TRBV7-2 and TRBJ2-3; 14 bases line up with TRBD2. Germline assignment: CDR1 SGHTA and CDR2 FQGNSA. V lost 3 bases, J lost 1 base, and 6 bases stayed unmatched. The CDR3 spans 18 residues. The CDR3 DNA is TGTGCCAGCAGCTTCGGACTAGCGGGAGGAGGACGCACAGATACGCAGTATTTT. It translates to CASSFGLAGGGRTDTQYF.

The chain has TRBV6-5 and TRBJ2-5; D possibly corresponds to TRBD2 (7 bases). This CDR3 spans 14 amino acids. V gave up 6 bases and J gave up 0 bases, with 11 bases separating them. Germline V gene data show CDR1 as MNHEY and CDR2 as SVGAGI. The CDR3 sequence is CASRGGTYQETQYF. The CDR3 region has the DNA TGTGCCAGCAGGGGGGGGACATACCAAGAGACCCAGTACTTC.

The chain couples TRBV5-3 to TRBJ1-4; TRBD1 agrees at 7 bases. TRBV5-3 qualifies as an ORF whose function is uncertain. Losses at the gene ends were 4 bases for V and 7 bases for J; bases not matched to a gene: 16. The CDR3 is 17 residues long. CDR3 protein: CARSIADGRGLGEKLFF. Written as DNA, the CDR3 is TGTGCCAGAAGCATCGCAGACGGAAGGGGGCTTGGTGAAAAACTGTTTTTT.

This clone was observed a single time. The rearrangement joins TRBV2 to TRBJ1-1; D not resolved. Germline V gene sequence: CDR1 SNHLY, CDR2 FYNNEI. The length of the CDR3 is 13 residues. Trimming took 6 bases from V and 1 from J, leaving 9 bases between them. CDR3 amino acids: CASRSSRNTEAFF. The DNA for the CDR3 is TGTGCCAGCAGATCCTCAAGGAACACTGAAGCTTTCTTT.